The 4 T cell receptor beta chains below were found in one sample sequenced in a study of shared clonotypes between healthy human individuals. Libraries were prepared by immunoSEQ multiplex PCR; TCRdb keeps only in-frame clonotypes and omits some of them. In the table there are around 2.5 million clones, 93% of which are singletons. The source material was naive CD4+ T cells from PBMCs. Subset noted: CD45RA+ positively selected. The receptors come from a man between 18 and 29 years old in good health. Some clones in this sample may be carry-over from other donors' samples.

This clone was recorded once. The V and J genes are TRBV28 and TRBJ2-1, with a possible D match to TRBD2 (5 bases). V was cut by 4 bases and J by 5 bases, with 15 bases left in between. Germline V gene sequence: CDR1 MDHEN, CDR2 SYDVKM. CDR3 length: 15 amino acids. CDR3 loop: CASSSGAVGDNEQFF. CDR3 DNA sequence: TGTGCCAGCAGTTCAGGAGCCGTCGGGGACAATGAGCAGTTCTTC.

CDR3 in amino acids: CASSWGPDQETQYF. CDR3 in DNA: TGTGCCAGCAGCTGGGGTCCTGACCAAGAGACCCAGTACTTC. The chain has TRBV28 and TRBJ2-5; D is unclear. The CDR3 loop spans 14 amino acids. The germline CDR1 and CDR2 sequences are MDHEN and SYDVKM. Trimming shortened V by 6 bases and J by 0 bases, and 11 bases separated the two germline ends.

In DNA form, the CDR3 reads TGCGCCAGCAGCTTAGACAGGCGAACCTACGAGCAGTACTTC. This sequence encodes CASSLDRRTYEQYF. The chain has TRBV5-1 and TRBJ2-7; D perhaps matches TRBD1 (6 bases). Germline assignment: CDR1 SGHRS and CDR2 YFSETQ. Trimming removed 2 bases at V and 2 bases at J, with 11 bases between. The CDR3 runs 14 residues.

The V gene is TRBV5-5, the J gene TRBJ1-5; D ambiguous. The CDR3 extends over 13 amino acids. Looked up from germline, CDR1 is SGHKS and CDR2 is YYEKEE (reference sequence). The V end was cut by 3 bases, the J end by 7 bases, with 11 bases between. For the CDR3, the DNA is TGTGCCAGCAGCTCGATTGGGGTACAGCCCCAGCATTTT. Translating gives CASSSIGVQPQHF.